This TCR beta chain was identified in a study of blood T cells in healthy people across ages. The study, taken as a whole, reports: PBMC samples, being unsorted, prevented any conclusive comparison of naive and antigen-experienced cells.

A J-beta primer mix and a sample-barcoded 5' primer were used in a second PCR of about 7 to 12 cycles. TCRdb itself ran the 5' RACE reads through MiXCR, one entry per CDR3 protein. The repertoire holds 1.5 million to 2 million distinct CDR3 sequences, with about 28% as singletons. This clonotype has at least ten counts. What it binds is unknown. The CDR3 is 12 residues long. V was cut by 3 bases and J by 4 bases, with 8 bases left in between. Germline values: CDR1 SGHDT, CDR2 YYEEEE. Each individual donor underwent a draw of ten milliliters of peripheral blood. This clonotype originated in a woman under 40 in good health. Sequencing input: blood. The chain uses TRBV5-6 and TRBJ2-7; D uncertain. The CDR3 spells CASSWNGYEQYF. As DNA, the CDR3 is TGTGCCAGCAGCTGGAACGGTTACGAGCAGTACTTC. Together with reference TRBV5-6 and TRBJ2-7, the CDR3 gives the full variable domain: DAGVTQSPTHLIKTRGQQVTLRCSPKSGHDTVSWYQQALGQGPQFIFQYYEEEERQRGNFPDRFSGHQFPNYSSELNVNALLLGDSALYLCASSWNGYEQYFGPGTRLTVT.